These T cell receptor beta chains were read from a single sample in a study of patients and donors after allogeneic stem cell transplantation. TCRdb re-called the RT-PCR reads with MiXCR, one entry per CDR3 protein. The sample lists about 960,000 distinct CDR3 sequences, more than 15% seen once, with 6% in the top ten. Sequencing used blood, either unsorted or a sorted T cell fraction (not recorded which). The receptors shown here come from a human donor who was either an allogeneic HSCT recipient or a stem cell or donor lymphocyte infusion donor (not recorded which). It is not recorded whose cells these are; they may come from a transplant donor. The CDR3 runs from the conserved cysteine through the conserved F or W. The D gene is left open where the match is weak. Clone size is given for some rows only: seen once, a few or many times, or a class if the clone is expanded.

cdr3_length: 19
j_call: TRBJ2-3
clone_size: -
d_call: TRBD2
v_call: TRBV6-5
cdr3_nt: TGTGCCAGCAGTTCTTCAGCGACACCGACTAGCGGGAACACAGATACGCAGTATTTT
cdr3_aa: CASSSSATPTSGNTDTQYF

cdr3_length: 12
j_call: TRBJ2-7
clone_size: few
d_call: TRBD2
v_call: TRBV12-3/TRBV12-4
cdr3_nt: TGTGCCAGCAGGGGACTAGCTGGGGAGCAGTACTTC
cdr3_aa: CASRGLAGEQYF

cdr3_length: 15
j_call: TRBJ1-1
clone_size: few
d_call: TRBD1
v_call: TRBV6-2/TRBV6-3
cdr3_nt: TGTGCCAGCAGTTACCGACAGGGGCCCCACACTGAAGCTTTCTTT
cdr3_aa: CASSYRQGPHTEAFF

cdr3_length: 14
j_call: TRBJ2-7
clone_size: -
d_call: -
v_call: TRBV15
cdr3_nt: TGTGCCACCAGCAGAGTGGATCCATCGGGCGAGCAGTACTTC
cdr3_aa: CATSRVDPSGEQYF

cdr3_length: 15
j_call: TRBJ1-1
clone_size: few
d_call: -
v_call: TRBV20-1
cdr3_nt: TGCAGTGCTAGAGAGAGTCAGGGCGGGACCACTGAAGCTTTCTTT
cdr3_aa: CSARESQGGTTEAFF

cdr3_length: 15
j_call: TRBJ1-3
clone_size: -
d_call: -
v_call: TRBV10-3
cdr3_nt: TGTGCCATCAAGACCCGGGGGGACGCTGGAAACACCATATATTTT
cdr3_aa: CAIKTRGDAGNTIYF

cdr3_length: 14
j_call: TRBJ2-5
clone_size: few
d_call: -
v_call: TRBV6-5
cdr3_nt: TGTGCCAGCAGTTACTCGAAGCCGGAGGAGACCCAGTACTTC
cdr3_aa: CASSYSKPEETQYF

cdr3_length: 16
j_call: TRBJ2-5
clone_size: few
d_call: -
v_call: TRBV7-6
cdr3_nt: TGTGCCAGCAGCTTAGCGCTTCAGGGGAGGGGAGAGACCCAGTACTTC
cdr3_aa: CASSLALQGRGETQYF

cdr3_length: 14
j_call: TRBJ2-3
clone_size: many
d_call: -
v_call: TRBV6-5
cdr3_nt: TGTGCCAGCAGTTACTCGACTAGCACAGATACGCAGTATTTT
cdr3_aa: CASSYSTSTDTQYF

cdr3_length: 14
j_call: TRBJ2-5
clone_size: few
d_call: -
v_call: TRBV2
cdr3_nt: TGTGCCAGCAGCCCCAGGGTGTCGGGGGAGACCCAGTACTTC
cdr3_aa: CASSPRVSGETQYF

cdr3_length: 12
j_call: TRBJ2-1
clone_size: -
d_call: -
v_call: TRBV9
cdr3_nt: TGTGCCAGCAGCGGGGACCGCAATGAGCAGTTCTTC
cdr3_aa: CASSGDRNEQFF

cdr3_length: 15
j_call: TRBJ2-6
clone_size: few
d_call: -
v_call: TRBV10-3
cdr3_nt: TGTGCCATCAGTGAGGGCGCGGTTGGGGCCAACGTCCTGACTTTC
cdr3_aa: CAISEGAVGANVLTF

cdr3_length: 20
j_call: TRBJ2-1
clone_size: few
d_call: TRBD1
v_call: TRBV7-8
cdr3_nt: TGTGCCAGCAGCTTAGCCAAACCATATAAAGAGGGGGCTCAGGGCAATGAGCAGTTCTTC
cdr3_aa: CASSLAKPYKEGAQGNEQFF

cdr3_length: 14
j_call: TRBJ1-1
clone_size: -
d_call: -
v_call: TRBV4-3
cdr3_nt: TGCGCCAGCAGCCAAGATGGAGGGTCCACCGAAGCTTTCTTT
cdr3_aa: CASSQDGGSTEAFF

cdr3_length: 16
j_call: TRBJ1-6
clone_size: once
d_call: TRBD1
v_call: TRBV20-1
cdr3_nt: TGCAGTGCTAGAGATTCGGGACAGGGATTAAGTTCACCCCTCCACTTT
cdr3_aa: CSARDSGQGLSSPLHF

cdr3_length: 16
j_call: TRBJ2-1
clone_size: few
d_call: TRBD2
v_call: TRBV4-2
cdr3_nt: TGTGCCAGCAGCCAGGATGTAGCGGGGTCGTACAATGAGCAGTTCTTC
cdr3_aa: CASSQDVAGSYNEQFF

cdr3_length: 16
j_call: TRBJ2-2
clone_size: few
d_call: TRBD1
v_call: TRBV12-3/TRBV12-4
cdr3_nt: TGTGCCAGCAGTCCAAGACAGGGGGCACGGGGCGGGGAGCTGTTTTTT
cdr3_aa: CASSPRQGARGGELFF

cdr3_length: 15
j_call: TRBJ2-5
clone_size: -
d_call: TRBD1
v_call: TRBV29-1
cdr3_nt: TGCAGCGGTAGCCTCGGGACAGCCCCACAAGAGACCCAGTACTTC
cdr3_aa: CSGSLGTAPQETQYF

cdr3_length: 10
j_call: TRBJ1-1
clone_size: -
d_call: -
v_call: TRBV5-8
cdr3_nt: TGTGCCAGCAACGCCGGGATGGCTTTCTTT
cdr3_aa: CASNAGMAFF

cdr3_length: 14
j_call: TRBJ2-7
clone_size: -
d_call: -
v_call: TRBV5-1
cdr3_nt: TGCGCCAGCAGCTTAAGGGACTCAACCTACGAGCAGTACTTC
cdr3_aa: CASSLRDSTYEQYF

cdr3_length: 15
j_call: TRBJ1-5
clone_size: many
d_call: -
v_call: TRBV2
cdr3_nt: TGTGCCAGCAGTGAAGGGGGACAAAGCAATCAGCCCCAGCATTTT
cdr3_aa: CASSEGGQSNQPQHF

cdr3_length: 13
j_call: TRBJ2-5
clone_size: -
d_call: -
v_call: TRBV20-1
cdr3_nt: TGCAGCCTAGGGGCGGCCCCCCAAGAGACCCAGTACTTC
cdr3_aa: CSLGAAPQETQYF

cdr3_length: 14
j_call: TRBJ1-1
clone_size: -
d_call: -
v_call: TRBV27
cdr3_nt: TGTGCCAGCAGTACGGACCTCCGGGGCCCCGAAGCTTTCTTT
cdr3_aa: CASSTDLRGPEAFF

cdr3_length: 14
j_call: TRBJ2-5
clone_size: few
d_call: -
v_call: TRBV12-3/TRBV12-4
cdr3_nt: TGTGCCAGCAGCTGGACGGGATTGGGGGAGACCCAGTACTTC
cdr3_aa: CASSWTGLGETQYF

cdr3_length: 16
j_call: TRBJ2-2
clone_size: -
d_call: -
v_call: TRBV6-5
cdr3_nt: TGTGCCAGCAGTTACCAGGCGGGCGGCCCCACCGGGGAGCTGTTTTTT
cdr3_aa: CASSYQAGGPTGELFF

cdr3_length: 13
j_call: TRBJ2-3
clone_size: few
d_call: TRBD2
v_call: TRBV29-1
cdr3_nt: TGCAGCCTGACTAGCGCGGGGACAGATACGCAGTATTTT
cdr3_aa: CSLTSAGTDTQYF

cdr3_length: 16
j_call: TRBJ1-1
clone_size: -
d_call: TRBD1
v_call: TRBV6-1
cdr3_nt: TGTGCCAGCAGTGATTGGACAGGGGGCTGGAACACTGAAGCTTTCTTT
cdr3_aa: CASSDWTGGWNTEAFF

cdr3_length: 16
j_call: TRBJ2-6
clone_size: many
d_call: -
v_call: TRBV12-3/TRBV12-4
cdr3_nt: TGTGCCAGCAGTTTTGAGGCGGGTCCCGGGGCCAACGTCCTGACTTTC
cdr3_aa: CASSFEAGPGANVLTF

cdr3_length: 11
j_call: TRBJ1-1
clone_size: -
d_call: -
v_call: TRBV29-1
cdr3_nt: TGCAGCGTTGTGGGGACAAATCAAGCTTTCTTT
cdr3_aa: CSVVGTNQAFF

cdr3_length: 13
j_call: TRBJ2-1
clone_size: few
d_call: -
v_call: TRBV20-1
cdr3_nt: TGCAGTGCTAGGGGGGGCGGGGGACGGGAGCAGTTCTTC
cdr3_aa: CSARGGGGREQFF

cdr3_length: 14
j_call: TRBJ2-2
clone_size: few
d_call: -
v_call: TRBV5-1
cdr3_nt: TGCGCCAGCAGCGGAAAGCTAAACACCGGGGAGCTGTTTTTT
cdr3_aa: CASSGKLNTGELFF

cdr3_length: 13
j_call: TRBJ2-7
clone_size: few
d_call: -
v_call: TRBV29-1
cdr3_nt: TGCAGCGTTGAAGGATCGGTATCCTACGAGCAGTACTTC
cdr3_aa: CSVEGSVSYEQYF

cdr3_length: 15
j_call: TRBJ2-3
clone_size: many
d_call: TRBD1
v_call: TRBV12-3/TRBV12-4
cdr3_nt: TGTGCCAGCAGTCGGGGACAGGGGGCCGCAGATACGCAGTATTTT
cdr3_aa: CASSRGQGAADTQYF

cdr3_length: 16
j_call: TRBJ1-4
clone_size: few
d_call: -
v_call: TRBV11-2
cdr3_nt: TGTGCCAGCAGCCTCGGTTCTCCCTCAACTAATGAAAAACTGTTTTTT
cdr3_aa: CASSLGSPSTNEKLFF

cdr3_length: 17
j_call: TRBJ1-4
clone_size: -
d_call: -
v_call: TRBV5-6
cdr3_nt: TGTGCCAGCAGCTCCCGAAAGACGTCGGCTACTAATGAAAAACTGTTTTTT
cdr3_aa: CASSSRKTSATNEKLFF

cdr3_length: 15
j_call: TRBJ2-1
clone_size: -
d_call: TRBD1
v_call: TRBV20-1
cdr3_nt: TGCAGTGCGAGAGGGGGACAGGGGGCGTATAATGAGCAGTTCTTC
cdr3_aa: CSARGGQGAYNEQFF

cdr3_length: 15
j_call: TRBJ2-1
clone_size: few
d_call: -
v_call: TRBV7-2
cdr3_nt: TGTGCCAGCAGCTTAGCAACGCAGGCACACAATGAGCAGTTCTTC
cdr3_aa: CASSLATQAHNEQFF

cdr3_length: 13
j_call: TRBJ1-1
clone_size: many
d_call: -
v_call: TRBV10-3
cdr3_nt: TGTGCCATCAGTATGGACAGGAACACTGAAGCTTTCTTT
cdr3_aa: CAISMDRNTEAFF

cdr3_length: 19
j_call: TRBJ2-1
clone_size: -
d_call: TRBD2
v_call: TRBV5-1
cdr3_nt: TGCGCCAGCAGCTTGCCTAGCGGGAAGACGGATGGGTCCCACAATGAGCAGTTCTTC
cdr3_aa: CASSLPSGKTDGSHNEQFF

cdr3_length: 13
j_call: TRBJ2-2
clone_size: -
d_call: -
v_call: TRBV24-1
cdr3_nt: TGTGCCACCACCAAAACAGGGACCGGGGAGCTGTTTTTT
cdr3_aa: CATTKTGTGELFF

cdr3_length: 14
j_call: TRBJ2-3
clone_size: -
d_call: -
v_call: TRBV4-3
cdr3_nt: TGCGCCAGCAGCCAAGTCGCTAGCACAGATACGCAGTATTTT
cdr3_aa: CASSQVASTDTQYF

cdr3_length: 13
j_call: TRBJ1-3
clone_size: few
d_call: -
v_call: TRBV20-1
cdr3_nt: TGCAGTGCCCGCCGACTGGGAGGAAACACCATATATTTT
cdr3_aa: CSARRLGGNTIYF

cdr3_length: 13
j_call: TRBJ1-1
clone_size: few
d_call: TRBD1
v_call: TRBV20-1
cdr3_nt: TGCAGTGTTCACAGGGGGCTGAACACTGAAGCTTTCTTT
cdr3_aa: CSVHRGLNTEAFF

cdr3_length: 18
j_call: TRBJ2-1
clone_size: -
d_call: TRBD2
v_call: TRBV5-1
cdr3_nt: TGCGCCAGCAGCTTGGCCAGTATTCCGGGACTAGATTTTAATGAGCAGTTCTTC
cdr3_aa: CASSLASIPGLDFNEQFF

cdr3_length: 20
j_call: TRBJ2-3
clone_size: few
d_call: TRBD2
v_call: TRBV10-3
cdr3_nt: TGTGCCATCAGTGCCTCCGGGACTAGCGGGGGGGCCGGAGGCACAGATACGCAGTATTTT
cdr3_aa: CAISASGTSGGAGGTDTQYF

cdr3_length: 15
j_call: TRBJ1-2
clone_size: -
d_call: -
v_call: TRBV27
cdr3_nt: TGTGCCAGCAGTTTATCGTGGAAGGGCAGAGGGGGCTACACCTTC
cdr3_aa: CASSLSWKGRGGYTF

cdr3_length: 17
j_call: TRBJ2-1
clone_size: few
d_call: TRBD2
v_call: TRBV6-1
cdr3_nt: TGTGCCAGCAGCACTTCGCCCGGGACTAGCGGGAGTTATGAGCAGTTCTTC
cdr3_aa: CASSTSPGTSGSYEQFF

cdr3_length: 14
j_call: TRBJ1-2
clone_size: few
d_call: -
v_call: TRBV12-3/TRBV12-4
cdr3_nt: TGTGCCAGCAGGAGGGCAGGGAGGACCTATGGCTACACCTTC
cdr3_aa: CASRRAGRTYGYTF